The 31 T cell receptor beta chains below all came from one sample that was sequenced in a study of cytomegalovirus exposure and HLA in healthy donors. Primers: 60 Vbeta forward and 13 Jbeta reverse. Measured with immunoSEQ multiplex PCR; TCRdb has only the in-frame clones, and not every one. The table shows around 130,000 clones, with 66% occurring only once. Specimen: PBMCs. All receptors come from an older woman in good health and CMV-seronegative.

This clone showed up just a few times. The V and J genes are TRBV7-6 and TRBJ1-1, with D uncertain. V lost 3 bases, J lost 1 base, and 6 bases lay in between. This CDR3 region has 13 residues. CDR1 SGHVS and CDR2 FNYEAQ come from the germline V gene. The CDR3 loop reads CASSLRRNTEAFF. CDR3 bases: TGTGCCAGCAGCTTGAGGAGGAACACTGAAGCTTTCTTT.

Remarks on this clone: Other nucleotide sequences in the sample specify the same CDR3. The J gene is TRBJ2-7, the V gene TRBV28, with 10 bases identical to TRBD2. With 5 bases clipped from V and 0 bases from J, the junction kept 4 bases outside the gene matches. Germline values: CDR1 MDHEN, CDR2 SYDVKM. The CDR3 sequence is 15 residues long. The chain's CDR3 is CASSPSSGSSYEQYF. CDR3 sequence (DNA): TGTGCCAGCAGTCCATCTAGCGGGAGCTCCTACGAGCAGTACTTC.

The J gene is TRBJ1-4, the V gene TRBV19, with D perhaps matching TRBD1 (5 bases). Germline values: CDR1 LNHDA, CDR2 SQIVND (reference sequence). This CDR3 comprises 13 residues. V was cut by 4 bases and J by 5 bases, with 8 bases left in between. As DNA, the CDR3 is TGTGCCAGTAGTACCCGGACAAATGAAAAACTGTTTTTT. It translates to CASSTRTNEKLFF.

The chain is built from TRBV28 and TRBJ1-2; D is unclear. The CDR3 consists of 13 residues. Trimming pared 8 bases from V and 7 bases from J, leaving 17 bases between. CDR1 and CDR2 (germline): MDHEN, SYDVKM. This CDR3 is CASWILNSGGYTF. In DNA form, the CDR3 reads TGTGCCAGCTGGATATTGAATTCAGGTGGCTACACCTTC.

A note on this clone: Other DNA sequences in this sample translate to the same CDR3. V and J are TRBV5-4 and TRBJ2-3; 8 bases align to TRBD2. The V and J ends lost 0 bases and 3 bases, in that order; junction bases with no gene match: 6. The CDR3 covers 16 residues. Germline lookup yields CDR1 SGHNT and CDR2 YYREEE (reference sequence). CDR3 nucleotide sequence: TGTGCCAGCAGCTTGGTGGTAGCGGGACGGACAGATACGCAGTATTTT. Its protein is CASSLVVAGRTDTQYF.

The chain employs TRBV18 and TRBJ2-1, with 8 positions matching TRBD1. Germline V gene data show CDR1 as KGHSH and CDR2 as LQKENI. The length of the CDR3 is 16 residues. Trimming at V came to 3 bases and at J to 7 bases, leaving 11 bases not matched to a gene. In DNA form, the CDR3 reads TGTGCCAGCTCACCCGCGACAGGGGTCGGGAGAAATGAGCAGTTCTTC. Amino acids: CASSPATGVGRNEQFF.

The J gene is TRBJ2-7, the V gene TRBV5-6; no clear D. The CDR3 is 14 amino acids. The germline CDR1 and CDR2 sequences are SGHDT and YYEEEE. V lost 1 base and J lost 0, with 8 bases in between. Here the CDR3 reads CASSLRRFSYEQYF. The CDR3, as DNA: TGTGCCAGCAGCTTGAGGCGGTTCTCCTACGAGCAGTACTTC.

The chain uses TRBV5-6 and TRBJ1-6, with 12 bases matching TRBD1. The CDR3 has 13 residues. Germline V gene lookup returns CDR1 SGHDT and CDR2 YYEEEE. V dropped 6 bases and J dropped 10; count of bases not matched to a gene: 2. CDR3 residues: CASMGQGASPLHF. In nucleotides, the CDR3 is TGTGCCAGCATGGGACAGGGGGCCTCACCCCTCCACTTT. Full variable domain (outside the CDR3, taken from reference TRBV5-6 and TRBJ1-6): DAGVTQSPTHLIKTRGQQVTLRCSPKSGHDTVSWYQQALGQGPQFIFQYYEEEERQRGNFPDRFSGHQFPNYSSELNVNALLLGDSALYLCASMGQGASPLHFGNGTRLTVT.

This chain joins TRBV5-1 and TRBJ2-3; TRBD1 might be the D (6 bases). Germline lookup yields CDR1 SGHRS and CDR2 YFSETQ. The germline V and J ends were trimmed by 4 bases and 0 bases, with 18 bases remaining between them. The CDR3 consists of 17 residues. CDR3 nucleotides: TGCGCCAGCAGCATACCTACAGGGTCCCCTAGCACAGATACGCAGTATTTT. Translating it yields CASSIPTGSPSTDTQYF.

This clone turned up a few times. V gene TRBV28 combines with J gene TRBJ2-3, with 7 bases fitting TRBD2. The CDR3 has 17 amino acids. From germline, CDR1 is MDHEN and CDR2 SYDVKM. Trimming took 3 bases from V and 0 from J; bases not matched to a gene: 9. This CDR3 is CASSLNIAGPSTDTQYF. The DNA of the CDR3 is TGTGCCAGCAGTTTGAACATAGCGGGCCCGAGCACAGATACGCAGTATTTT.

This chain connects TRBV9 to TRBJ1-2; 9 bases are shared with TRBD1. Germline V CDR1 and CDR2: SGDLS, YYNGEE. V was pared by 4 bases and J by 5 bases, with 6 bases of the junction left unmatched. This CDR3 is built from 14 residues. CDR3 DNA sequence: TGTGCCAGCAGCCCTACAGGGGGCCGATATGGCTACACCTTC. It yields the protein CASSPTGGRYGYTF.

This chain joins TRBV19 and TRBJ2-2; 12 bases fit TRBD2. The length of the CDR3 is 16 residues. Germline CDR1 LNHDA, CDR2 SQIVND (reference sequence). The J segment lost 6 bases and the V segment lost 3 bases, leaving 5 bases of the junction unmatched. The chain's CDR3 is CASSISSGRAAGELFF. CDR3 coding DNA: TGTGCCAGTAGTATTTCTAGCGGGAGGGCGGCCGGGGAGCTGTTTTTT.

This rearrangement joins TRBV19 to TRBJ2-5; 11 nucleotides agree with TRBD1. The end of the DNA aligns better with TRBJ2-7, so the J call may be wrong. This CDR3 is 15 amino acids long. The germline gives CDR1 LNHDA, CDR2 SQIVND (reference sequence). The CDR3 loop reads CASSTRTGGVYEQYF. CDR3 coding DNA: TGTGCCAGTAGTACCAGGACAGGGGGCGTCTACGAGCAGTACTTC.

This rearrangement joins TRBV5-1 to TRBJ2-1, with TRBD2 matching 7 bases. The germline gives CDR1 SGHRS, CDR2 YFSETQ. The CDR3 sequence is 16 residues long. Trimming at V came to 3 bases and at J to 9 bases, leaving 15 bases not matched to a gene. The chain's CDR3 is CASSWGVGGRAREQFF. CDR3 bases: TGCGCCAGCAGCTGGGGAGTTGGTGGGAGGGCCCGTGAGCAGTTCTTC.

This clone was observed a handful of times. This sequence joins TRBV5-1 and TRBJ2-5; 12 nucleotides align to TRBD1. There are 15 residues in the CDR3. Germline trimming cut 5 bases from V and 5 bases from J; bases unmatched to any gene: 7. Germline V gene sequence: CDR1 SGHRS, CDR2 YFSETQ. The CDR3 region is CASRPGTGGFETQYF. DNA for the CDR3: TGCGCCAGCAGACCCGGGACAGGGGGCTTCGAGACCCAGTACTTC.

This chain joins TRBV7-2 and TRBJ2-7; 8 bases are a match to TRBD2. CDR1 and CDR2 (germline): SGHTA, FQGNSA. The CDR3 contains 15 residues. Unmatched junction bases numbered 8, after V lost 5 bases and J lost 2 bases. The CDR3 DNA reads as TGTGCCAGCAGCCGGCCTAGCGGGCTAACCTACGAGCAGTACTTC. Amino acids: CASSRPSGLTYEQYF.

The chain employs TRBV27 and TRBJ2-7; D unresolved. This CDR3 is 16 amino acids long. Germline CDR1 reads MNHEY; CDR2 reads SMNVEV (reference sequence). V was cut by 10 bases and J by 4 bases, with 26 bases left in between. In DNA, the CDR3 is TGTGCCACCGAAAAAACCATGCGCGGCGTCCAGTACGAGCAGTACTTC. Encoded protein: CATEKTMRGVQYEQYF.

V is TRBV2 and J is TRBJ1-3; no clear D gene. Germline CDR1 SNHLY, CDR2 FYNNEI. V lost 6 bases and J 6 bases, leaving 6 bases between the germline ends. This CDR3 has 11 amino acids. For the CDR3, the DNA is TGTGCCAGCAGCAGACTAAACACCATATATTTT. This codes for CASSRLNTIYF.

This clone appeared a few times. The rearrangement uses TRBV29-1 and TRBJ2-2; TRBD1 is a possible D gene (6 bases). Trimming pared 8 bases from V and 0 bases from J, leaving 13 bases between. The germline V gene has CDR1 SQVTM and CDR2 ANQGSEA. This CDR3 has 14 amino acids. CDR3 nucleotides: TGCAGCACGTCAACAGGGACGAACACCGGGGAGCTGTTTTTT. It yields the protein CSTSTGTNTGELFF.

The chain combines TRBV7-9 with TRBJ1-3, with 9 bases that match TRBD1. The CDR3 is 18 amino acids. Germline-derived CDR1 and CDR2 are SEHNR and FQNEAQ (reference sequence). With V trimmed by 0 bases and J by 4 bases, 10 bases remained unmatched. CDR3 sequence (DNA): TGTGCCAGCAGCTTAGCGCTCGGGACAGGGCTCGGCGGAAACACCATATATTTT. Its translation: CASSLALGTGLGGNTIYF.

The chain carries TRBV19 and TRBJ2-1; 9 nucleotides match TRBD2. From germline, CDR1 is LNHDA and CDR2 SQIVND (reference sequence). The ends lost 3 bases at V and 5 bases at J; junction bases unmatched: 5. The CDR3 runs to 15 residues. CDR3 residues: CASSIRPSGNNEQFF. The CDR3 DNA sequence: TGTGCCAGTAGTATTCGGCCTAGCGGGAACAATGAGCAGTTCTTC. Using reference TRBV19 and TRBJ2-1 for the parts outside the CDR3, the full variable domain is DGGITQSPKYLFRKEGQNVTLSCEQNLNHDAMYWYRQDPGQGLRLIYYSQIVNDFQKGDIAEGYSVSREKKESFPLTVTSAQKNPTAFYLCASSIRPSGNNEQFFGPGTRLTVL.

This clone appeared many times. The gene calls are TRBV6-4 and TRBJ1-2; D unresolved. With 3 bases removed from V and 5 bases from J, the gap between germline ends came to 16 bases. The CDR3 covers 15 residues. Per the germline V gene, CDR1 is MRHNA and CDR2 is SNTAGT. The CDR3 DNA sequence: TGTGCCAGCAGTGAAGTCGGGTCGGGATTATATGGCTACACCTTC. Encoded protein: CASSEVGSGLYGYTF.

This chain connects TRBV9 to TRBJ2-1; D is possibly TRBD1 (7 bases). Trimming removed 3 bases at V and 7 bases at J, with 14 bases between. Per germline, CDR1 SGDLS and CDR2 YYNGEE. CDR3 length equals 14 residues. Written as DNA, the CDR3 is TGTGCCAGCAGCGCCCAGGGGGGAGTTAATGAGCAGTTCTTC. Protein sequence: CASSAQGGVNEQFF.

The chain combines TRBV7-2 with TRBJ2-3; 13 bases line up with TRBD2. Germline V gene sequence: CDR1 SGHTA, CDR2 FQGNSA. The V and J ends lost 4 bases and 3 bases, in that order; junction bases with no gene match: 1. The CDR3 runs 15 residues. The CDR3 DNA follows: TGTGCCAGCAGCTCGGGACTAGCGGGAACAGATACGCAGTATTTT. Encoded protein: CASSSGLAGTDTQYF. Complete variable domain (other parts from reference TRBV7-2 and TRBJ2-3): GAGVSQSPSNKVTEKGKDVELRCDPISGHTALYWYRQSLGQGLEFLIYFQGNSAPDKSGLPSDRFSAERTGGSVSTLTIQRTQQEDSAVYLCASSSGLAGTDTQYFGPGTRLTVL.

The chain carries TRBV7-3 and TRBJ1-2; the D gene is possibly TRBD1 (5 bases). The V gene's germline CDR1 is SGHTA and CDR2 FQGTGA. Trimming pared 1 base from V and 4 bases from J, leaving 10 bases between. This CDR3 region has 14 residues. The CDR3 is CASSLNHRSYGYTF. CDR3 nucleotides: TGTGCCAGCAGCTTAAACCACAGGAGCTATGGCTACACCTTC.

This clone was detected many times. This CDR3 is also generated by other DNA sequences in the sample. CDR3 region: CASSLVRGNTEAFF. As DNA, the CDR3 is TGTGCCAGCAGCTTAGTTCGGGGGAACACTGAAGCTTTCTTT. The rearrangement links TRBV7-2 to TRBJ1-1; D not certain. CDR3 length equals 14 residues. CDR1 SGHTA and CDR2 FQGNSA come from the germline V gene. Trimming removed 1 base from V and 1 base from J, with 7 bases in between. Full variable domain (remainder filled in from reference TRBV7-2 and TRBJ1-1): GAGVSQSPSNKVTEKGKDVELRCDPISGHTALYWYRQSLGQGLEFLIYFQGNSAPDKSGLPSDRFSAERTGGSVSTLTIQRTQQEDSAVYLCASSLVRGNTEAFFGQGTRLTVV.

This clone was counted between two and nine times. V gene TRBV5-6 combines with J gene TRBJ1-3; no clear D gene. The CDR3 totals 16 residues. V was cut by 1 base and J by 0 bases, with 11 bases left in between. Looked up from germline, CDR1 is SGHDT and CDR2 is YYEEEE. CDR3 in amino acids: CASSLNVGVSGNTIYF. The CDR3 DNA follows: TGTGCCAGCAGCTTGAATGTGGGAGTCTCTGGAAACACCATATATTTT. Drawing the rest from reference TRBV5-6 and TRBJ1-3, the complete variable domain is DAGVTQSPTHLIKTRGQQVTLRCSPKSGHDTVSWYQQALGQGPQFIFQYYEEEERQRGNFPDRFSGHQFPNYSSELNVNALLLGDSALYLCASSLNVGVSGNTIYFGEGSWLTVV.

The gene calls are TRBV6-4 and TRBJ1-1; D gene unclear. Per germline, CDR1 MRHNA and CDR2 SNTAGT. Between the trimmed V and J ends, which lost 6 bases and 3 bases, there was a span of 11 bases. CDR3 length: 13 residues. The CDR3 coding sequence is TGTGCCAGCAGAGTAAAACGGGACACTGAAGCTTTCTTT. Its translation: CASRVKRDTEAFF.

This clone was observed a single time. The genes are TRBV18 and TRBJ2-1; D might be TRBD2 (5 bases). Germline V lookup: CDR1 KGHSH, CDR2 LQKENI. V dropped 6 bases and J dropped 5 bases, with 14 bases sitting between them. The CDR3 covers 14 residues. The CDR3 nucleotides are TGTGCCAGCTCGGCGTTAGAGGGCAACAATGAGCAGTTCTTC. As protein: CASSALEGNNEQFF.

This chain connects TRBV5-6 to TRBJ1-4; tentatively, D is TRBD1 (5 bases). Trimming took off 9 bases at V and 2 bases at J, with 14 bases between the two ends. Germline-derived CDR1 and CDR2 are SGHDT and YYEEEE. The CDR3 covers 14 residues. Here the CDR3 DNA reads TGTGCCAAAGAATGGGGGAGGACTAATGAAAAACTGTTTTTT. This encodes CAKEWGRTNEKLFF. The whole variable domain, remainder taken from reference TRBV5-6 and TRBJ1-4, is DAGVTQSPTHLIKTRGQQVTLRCSPKSGHDTVSWYQQALGQGPQFIFQYYEEEERQRGNFPDRFSGHQFPNYSSELNVNALLLGDSALYLCAKEWGRTNEKLFFGSGTQLSVL.

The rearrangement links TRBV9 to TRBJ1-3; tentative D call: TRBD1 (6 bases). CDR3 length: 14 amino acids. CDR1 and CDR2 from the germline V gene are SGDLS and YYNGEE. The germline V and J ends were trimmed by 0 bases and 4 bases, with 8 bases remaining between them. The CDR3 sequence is CASSVATGGNTIYF. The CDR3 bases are TGTGCCAGCAGCGTAGCTACAGGGGGAAACACCATATATTTT.